This TCR beta chain emerged from a study of radiation and T cells in renal cell carcinoma. General study results and limits: Irradiated tumors had higher TCR clonality than control tumors.

Repertoires were generated with immunoSEQ multiplex PCR, while TCRdb's copy carries only in-frame clones and drops some. The table includes 22,000 or so clones, 47% detected once. This sample's treatment: 15 Gy SBRT to primary tumor, nephrectomy 4 weeks later. With respect to this clone: As yet, its antigen is unknown.

J lost 0 bases, V lost 5 bases, and 7 bases had no gene match. CDR3 length equals 15 residues. CDR1 SGHNT and CDR2 YYREEE come from the germline V gene (reference sequence). The chain employs TRBV5-4 and TRBJ1-2, with 7 bases fitting TRBD1. The sequence was obtained from a woman aged 50 to 60 with renal cell carcinoma. Sequenced here: tumor tissue, sampled from a patient whose treatment included radiotherapy and nephrectomy. The CDR3 here is CASSLNRGANYGYTF. The CDR3 nucleotides are TGTGCCAGCAGTCTTAACAGGGGAGCTAACTATGGCTACACCTTC.